This TCR beta chain is drawn from a study of spatial heterogeneity in lung cancer. The wider study: Beta-chain sequences consistently outnumbered alpha-chain sequences in detection. General study findings and limits: In blood, ubiquitous expanded tumor TCRs appeared more at resection than follow-up.

Time point defined: sample taken at primary tumor resection. Unsorted whole RNA from tumor, nontumor lung or frozen PBMC underwent sequencing. The donors comprised around 76 untreated early-stage non-small cell lung cancer patients. This clonotype was counted a few times. What it recognizes is unknown. This CDR3 contains 14 residues. Looked up from germline, CDR1 is MDHEN and CDR2 is SYDVKM. Trimming stripped 6 bases from V and 1 base from J, with 12 bases between. TCR cDNA molecules each carried a unique molecular identifier. MiXCR, applied by TCRdb to the 5' RACE reads, yields one record per CDR3 protein. The top ten hold about 39% of the sample, which has around 41,000 distinct CDR3 sequences, around 7.1% seen once.

The chain carries TRBV28 and TRBJ2-5; D might be TRBD1 or TRBD2, each matching 5 bases. This TCR was sampled from a female donor with early-stage non-small cell lung cancer. The source was PBMCs, collected at surgery. The CDR3 nucleotides read TGTGCCAGCAGCCTGCTCGGGGCCCAAGAGACCCAGTACTTC. Residues: CASSLLGAQETQYF.